This T cell receptor beta chain was profiled in a study of post-analysis software for immune sequencing data. For the study at large: Courses of disease covered relapsing-remitting, secondary progressive and progressive-relapsing multiple sclerosis.

Every TCR beta cDNA library bore unique molecular identifiers. From around 0.96 to 9.9 million T cells, around 500,000 cDNA molecules were obtained. TCRdb itself ran the PCR reads through MiXCR, one entry per CDR3 protein. The sample yields 750,000 to 950,000 distinct CDR3 sequences, roughly 58% seen once. Trimming took 3 bases from V and 3 from J, leaving 10 bases between them. The CDR3 is 13 amino acids. Germline-derived CDR1 and CDR2 are SGHRS and YFSETQ. Whole-study results and caveats: TRBV5-6, TRBV5-1 and TRBV20-1 belonged to a set of roughly five TRBV segments that were more frequent in patients than controls.

Details on this clonotype: The antigen is undetermined.

J is TRBJ2-7 and V is TRBV5-1, with TRBD2 as a possible D gene (5 bases). The sequence was collected from a girl aged 5 to 17 with multiple sclerosis. Source material: blood. This chain's CDR3 is CASSSGILYEQYF. The CDR3 DNA reads TGCGCCAGCAGCTCCGGGATCCTCTACGAGCAGTACTTC.